This TCR beta chain came from a study of T cells in Graves' hyperthyroidism and ophthalmopathy. V was shortened by 0 bases and J by 4 bases, with 13 bases between the two germline ends. The CDR3 extends over 15 amino acids. Germline loops: CDR1 SGHRS, CDR2 YFSETQ. This clonotype appeared many times. Amplification of TCR beta CDR3 regions was performed using RNA transcripts as template. A set of HTBI primers served as the primers for a first-round RT-PCR of the TCR CDR3. One entry per CDR3 protein, called by TCRdb with MiXCR from the multiplex PCR reads. The sample contains roughly 570,000 distinct CDR3 sequences, about 45% of which appear only once.

This chain connects TRBV5-1 to TRBJ1-1; D not resolved. The sequence derives from a woman younger than 35 with Graves' hyperthyroidism. The sequenced material came from peripheral blood or thyroid tissue (not recorded which). The CDR3 DNA follows: TGCGCCAGCAGCTTGGCGGGTCAAGCGAGCACTGAAGCTTTCTTT. As protein: CASSLAGQASTEAFF.